The 24 T cell receptor beta chains below come from one sample, sequenced in a study of T cell responses to AZD1222 COVID-19 vaccine. Sequenced by immunoSEQ multiplex PCR; TCRdb stores in-frame clones only, minus some. The sample carries fewer than 120,000 clones, under 95% recorded once. Source: peripheral blood, taken on day 0 of AZD1222 vaccination. The receptors were sampled from an adult in good health.

This clone was counted a few times. In the same sample, other DNA sequences code for this CDR3. This sequence joins TRBV2 and TRBJ1-6; D perhaps matches TRBD1 (5 bases). Germline V gene data show CDR1 as SNHLY and CDR2 as FYNNEI. CDR3 size: 11 residues. Trimming pared 6 bases from V and 10 bases from J, leaving 7 bases between. CDR3 region: CASRGESPLHF. For the CDR3, the DNA is TGTGCCAGCAGGGGGGAATCACCCCTCCACTTT.

V and J are TRBV19 and TRBJ2-1, with 9 positions matching TRBD1. V shed 3 bases, J shed 7 bases, and the junction held 7 bases outside the gene matches. Germline values: CDR1 LNHDA, CDR2 SQIVND (reference sequence). The CDR3 consists of 15 residues. The CDR3 DNA sequence: TGTGCCAGTAGTATCGGGACAGGGCTGCCTAATGAGCAGTTCTTC. Its protein product is CASSIGTGLPNEQFF.

This chain connects TRBV19 to TRBJ1-5, with 7 bases fitting TRBD1. With V trimmed by 7 bases and J by 0 bases, 6 bases remained unmatched. This CDR3 contains 15 residues. Germline CDR1 and CDR2: LNHDA and SQIVND (reference sequence). The CDR3 DNA sequence: TGTGCCAGTATTCCACAGGGGAATAGCAATCAGCCCCAGCATTTT. Protein: CASIPQGNSNQPQHF. Complete variable domain (other parts from reference TRBV19 and TRBJ1-5): DGGITQSPKYLFRKEGQNVTLSCEQNLNHDAMYWYRQDPGQGLRLIYYSQIVNDFQKGDIAEGYSVSREKKESFPLTVTSAQKNPTAFYLCASIPQGNSNQPQHFGDGTRLSIL.

The rearrangement links TRBV5-4 to TRBJ2-3, with D tentatively TRBD2 (5 bases). The CDR3 has 12 residues. Germline V lookup: CDR1 SGHNT, CDR2 YYREEE (reference sequence). The ends were cut back, 0 bases at V and 12 bases at J, with 11 bases in the middle. The CDR3 sequence is CASSLGGRPQYF. The DNA for the CDR3 is TGTGCCAGCAGCTTGGGAGGGCGCCCCCAGTATTTT.

This chain joins TRBV19 and TRBJ1-5, with D possibly being TRBD1 (5 bases). Germline loops: CDR1 LNHDA, CDR2 SQIVND (reference sequence). The CDR3 length is 16 residues. V lost 5 bases, J lost 1 base, and 15 bases lay in between. CDR3 in amino acids: CASSLNNRGSNQPQHF. In DNA, the CDR3 is TGTGCCAGTAGTTTGAACAACCGGGGCAGCAATCAGCCCCAGCATTTT.

This clone was observed a handful of times. The rearrangement joins TRBV4-2 to TRBJ1-1; possibly TRBD1 for D (5 bases). Per the germline V gene, CDR1 is LGHNA and CDR2 is YNFKEQ. Trimming stripped 0 bases from V and 4 bases from J, with 24 bases between. CDR3 length: 19 amino acids. In nucleotides, the CDR3 is TGTGCCAGCAGCCAAGACCACAGCAGGGAGAGGGTCTTGGGCACTGAAGCTTTCTTT. Translated: CASSQDHSRERVLGTEAFF.

The CDR3 reads CASSQGQATYGYTF. The CDR3 region has the DNA TGTGCCAGCAGCCAGGGACAGGCCACCTATGGCTACACCTTC. The J gene is TRBJ1-2, the V gene TRBV5-4; TRBD1 aligns across 8 bases. CDR1 and CDR2 (germline): SGHNT, YYREEE (reference sequence). V dropped 4 bases and J dropped 4; count of bases not matched to a gene: 6. This CDR3 contains 14 residues.

The V gene is TRBV4-2, the J gene TRBJ1-2; the match to TRBD1 covers 7 bases. CDR1 is LGHNA and CDR2 is YNFKEQ in the germline V gene. The J segment lost 6 bases and the V segment lost 5 bases, leaving 12 bases of the junction unmatched. The CDR3 consists of 15 residues. The CDR3 reads CASSSRTGAMDGYTF. The CDR3 DNA follows: TGTGCCAGCAGCTCTCGGACAGGTGCTATGGATGGCTACACCTTC.

The J gene is TRBJ2-7, the V gene TRBV19, with TRBD1 as a possible D gene (5 bases). The V gene lost 9 bases and the J gene lost 4 bases, with 22 bases spanning the gap. This CDR3 has 15 amino acids. CDR1 and CDR2 (germline): LNHDA, SQIVND (reference sequence). CDR3 amino acids: CASQPAWGGFYEQYF. CDR3 bases: TGTGCCAGCCAACCTGCTTGGGGCGGATTTTACGAGCAGTACTTC. The full variable domain, completed using reference TRBV19 and TRBJ2-7, is DGGITQSPKYLFRKEGQNVTLSCEQNLNHDAMYWYRQDPGQGLRLIYYSQIVNDFQKGDIAEGYSVSREKKESFPLTVTSAQKNPTAFYLCASQPAWGGFYEQYFGPGTRLTVT.

Only one count was recorded for this clone. The rearrangement joins TRBV4-1 to TRBJ2-7; D may correspond to TRBD1 or TRBD2 (5 bases each). The CDR3 sequence is 13 residues long. Deletions cut 4 bases from V and 5 bases from J, with 12 bases between. Germline values: CDR1 MGHRA, CDR2 YSYEKL. CDR3 sequence (DNA): TGCGCCAGCAGCCGAGGAGGACATAACGAGCAGTACTTC. Translated: CASSRGGHNEQYF.

The chain employs TRBV4-2 and TRBJ2-1; 7 positions match TRBD2. Germline CDR1 is LGHNA and CDR2 is YNFKEQ. This CDR3 comprises 14 residues. With 5 bases clipped from V and 6 bases from J, the junction kept 7 bases outside the gene matches. Here the CDR3 DNA reads TGTGCCAGCAGCGATCTCCGGACTAGCAATGAGCAGTTCTTC. Amino acids: CASSDLRTSNEQFF.

This clone was picked up one time. CDR3 nucleotides: TGTGCCACCGCGGGGCGGGGAGTCACCGGGGAGCTGTTTTTT. Amino acid sequence: CATAGRGVTGELFF. V and J are TRBV24-1 and TRBJ2-2, with D possibly TRBD2 on 6 matching bases. The ends were cut back, 9 bases at V and 4 bases at J, with 14 bases in the middle. CDR3 length equals 14 residues. Germline loops: CDR1 KGHDR, CDR2 SFDVKD.

V is TRBV7-8 and J is TRBJ1-1, with D tentatively TRBD1 (5 bases). The length of the CDR3 is 12 residues. Trimming left V 6 bases short and J 6 bases short, with 11 bases between. Germline V gene sequence: CDR1 SGHVS, CDR2 FQNEAQ. This chain's CDR3 is CASRGTGSEAFF. Written as DNA, the CDR3 is TGTGCCAGCAGAGGGACGGGCTCTGAAGCTTTCTTT.

The rearrangement uses TRBV5-1 and TRBJ2-7; possibly TRBD1 or TRBD2 for D (5 bases each). The V and J ends lost 0 bases and 0 bases respectively, with 10 bases between them. The CDR3 has 15 residues. The germline gives CDR1 SGHRS, CDR2 YFSETQ. CDR3 in amino acids: CASSLEGPYSYEQYF. The CDR3 DNA reads as TGCGCCAGCAGCTTGGAGGGACCCTACTCCTACGAGCAGTACTTC.

This rearrangement joins TRBV13 to TRBJ2-7; no definite D call. Trimming took 3 bases from V and 3 from J, leaving 9 bases between them. Germline values: CDR1 PRHDT, CDR2 FYEKMQ (reference sequence). The CDR3 loop spans 13 amino acids. This CDR3 reads CASSFQLSYEQYF. In DNA, the CDR3 is TGTGCCAGCAGCTTTCAACTGAGCTACGAGCAGTACTTC.

CDR3 loop: CASSESRGGARAFF. The CDR3, as DNA: TGCGCCAGCAGTGAGTCCCGTGGAGGGGCTCGCGCTTTCTTT. V usage is TRBV10-1 and J usage is TRBJ1-1; weak D call: TRBD1 (5 bases). V was cut by 0 bases and J by 11 bases, with 16 bases left in between. The CDR3 spans 14 residues. From germline, CDR1 is WNHNN and CDR2 SYGVQD (reference sequence).

This chain joins TRBV4-2 and TRBJ1-2, with D uncertain. The germline V and J ends were trimmed by 4 bases and 4 bases, with 16 bases remaining between them. The CDR3 is 15 amino acids. CDR1 and CDR2 from the germline V gene are LGHNA and YNFKEQ. The CDR3 region has the DNA TGTGCCAGCAGCCCAGAGGGTTATAACCTCTATGGCTACACCTTC. It codes for CASSPEGYNLYGYTF.

The V gene is TRBV3-1 (or the pseudogene TRBV3-2), the J gene TRBJ1-2; 7 bases match TRBD1. V was clipped by 4 bases and J by 7 bases; unmatched bases: 9. The CDR3 loop spans 14 amino acids. Germline V CDR1 and CDR2: LGHDT, YNNKEL (reference sequence). The CDR3: CASSPRDSLSGYTF. For the CDR3, the DNA is TGTGCCAGCAGCCCCCGGGACAGTTTATCTGGCTACACCTTC.

This clone was seen a single time. This chain links TRBV6-5 with TRBJ2-1, with 7 bases lining up with TRBD1. In germline, CDR1 is MNHEY, CDR2 SVGAGI. The CDR3 is 13 amino acids. V lost 7 bases to trimming and J lost 3 bases; unmatched junction nucleotides: 3. DNA for the CDR3: TGTGCCAGCAATCGACAGGGCTACAATGAGCAGTTCTTC. This sequence encodes CASNRQGYNEQFF.

Here the CDR3 DNA reads TGTGCCAGCAAGGAGGGGGACAGCTACGAAGGAAACACCATATATTTT. It codes for CASKEGDSYEGNTIYF. The chain recombines TRBV21-1 with TRBJ1-3; no check of the table's D call, TRBD1, against the DNA was made. TRBV21-1 is a documented pseudogene. This CDR3 contains 16 residues.

The V call is TRBV19, the J call TRBJ2-3; D gene unclear. Germline V gives CDR1 LNHDA, CDR2 SQIVND (reference sequence). The CDR3 loop spans 12 amino acids. V gave up 7 bases and J gave up 4 bases, with 9 bases separating them. The CDR3 is CASKQPPDTQYF. In DNA form, the CDR3 reads TGTGCCAGTAAACAGCCCCCAGATACGCAGTATTTT.

V gene TRBV3-1 (or the pseudogene TRBV3-2) combines with J gene TRBJ1-1, with D possibly TRBD1 on 6 matching bases. The germline V and J ends were trimmed by 0 bases and 9 bases, with 11 bases remaining between them. CDR1 is LGHDT and CDR2 is YNNKEL in the germline V gene (reference sequence). The CDR3 sequence is 13 residues long. The CDR3 protein is CASSQDTRGKAFF. The CDR3, as DNA: TGTGCCAGCAGCCAAGATACGAGGGGGAAAGCTTTCTTT.

V and J are TRBV7-9 and TRBJ1-1; no clear D gene. The ends were cut back, 0 bases at V and 6 bases at J, with 11 bases in the middle. The CDR3 has 14 residues. Germline CDR1 and CDR2: SEHNR and FQNEAQ (reference sequence). CDR3 protein: CASSLALSLSEAFF. CDR3 DNA: TGTGCCAGCAGCTTAGCGCTCAGCCTGTCTGAAGCTTTCTTT.

The chain joins TRBV29-1 to TRBJ2-7; 11 nucleotides align to TRBD1. V lost 7 bases and J lost 7; bases outside the gene matches: 9. Germline V gene lookup returns CDR1 SQVTM and CDR2 ANQGSEA. This CDR3 region has 13 residues. The CDR3 reads CSAGTGTGGEQYF. The DNA of the CDR3 is TGCAGCGCAGGCACGGGGACAGGGGGTGAGCAGTACTTC.